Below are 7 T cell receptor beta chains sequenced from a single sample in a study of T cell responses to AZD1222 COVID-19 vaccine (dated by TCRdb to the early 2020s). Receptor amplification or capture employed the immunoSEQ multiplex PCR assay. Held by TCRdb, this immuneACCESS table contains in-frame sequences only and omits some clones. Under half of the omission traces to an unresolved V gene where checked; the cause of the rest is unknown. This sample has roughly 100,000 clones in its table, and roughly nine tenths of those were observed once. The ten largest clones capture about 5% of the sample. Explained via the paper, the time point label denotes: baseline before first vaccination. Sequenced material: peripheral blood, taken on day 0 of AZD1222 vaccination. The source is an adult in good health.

The CDR3 reads CATSSQRRGATGYTF. The CDR3 nucleotides read TGTGCCACCAGCAGTCAACGACGGGGCGCGACGGGCTACACCTTC. This chain uses TRBV15 with TRBJ1-2, with D possibly being TRBD1 (5 bases). Trimming cost V 3 bases and J 8 bases, with 19 bases left between them. The CDR3 extends over 15 amino acids. Germline CDR1 is LNHNV and CDR2 is YYDKDF (reference sequence).

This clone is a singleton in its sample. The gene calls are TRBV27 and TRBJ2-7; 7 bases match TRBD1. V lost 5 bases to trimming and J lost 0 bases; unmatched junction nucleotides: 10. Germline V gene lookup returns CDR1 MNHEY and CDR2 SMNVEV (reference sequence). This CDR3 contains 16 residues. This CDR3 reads CASSLPPGTASYEQYF. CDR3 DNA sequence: TGTGCCAGCAGTCTCCCTCCCGGGACAGCCTCCTACGAGCAGTACTTC.

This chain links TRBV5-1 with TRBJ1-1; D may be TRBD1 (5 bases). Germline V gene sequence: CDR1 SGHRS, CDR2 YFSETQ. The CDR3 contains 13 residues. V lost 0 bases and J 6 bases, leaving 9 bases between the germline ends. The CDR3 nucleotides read TGCGCCAGCAGCTTGGGACAGAGGGCTGAAGCTTTCTTT. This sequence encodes CASSLGQRAEAFF.

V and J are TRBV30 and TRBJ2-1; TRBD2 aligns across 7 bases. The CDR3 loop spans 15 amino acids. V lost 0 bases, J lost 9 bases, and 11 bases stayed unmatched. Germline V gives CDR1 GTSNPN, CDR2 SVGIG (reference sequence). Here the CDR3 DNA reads TGTGCCTGGAGTGTATCGGCCGGGAGACTAGCTGAGCAGTTCTTC. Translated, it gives CAWSVSAGRLAEQFF.

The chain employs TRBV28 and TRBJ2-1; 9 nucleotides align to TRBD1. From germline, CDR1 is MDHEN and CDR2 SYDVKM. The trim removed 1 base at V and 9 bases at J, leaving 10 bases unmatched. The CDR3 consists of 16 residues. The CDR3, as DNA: TGTGCCAGCAGTTTATCGGGACAGGGCCGAGTTGGTGAGCAGTTCTTC. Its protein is CASSLSGQGRVGEQFF.

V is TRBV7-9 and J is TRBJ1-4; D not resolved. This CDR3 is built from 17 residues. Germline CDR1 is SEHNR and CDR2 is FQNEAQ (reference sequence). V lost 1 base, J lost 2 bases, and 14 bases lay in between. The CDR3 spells CASSLGRRPYTNEKLFF. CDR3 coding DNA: TGTGCCAGCAGCTTAGGTCGCCGGCCCTACACTAATGAAAAACTGTTTTTT.

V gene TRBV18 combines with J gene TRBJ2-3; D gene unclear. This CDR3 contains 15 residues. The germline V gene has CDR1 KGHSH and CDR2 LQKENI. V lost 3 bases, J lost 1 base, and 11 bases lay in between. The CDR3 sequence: CASSPRQAGTDTQYF. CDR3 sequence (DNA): TGTGCCAGCTCACCTCGGCAGGCGGGCACAGATACGCAGTATTTT.